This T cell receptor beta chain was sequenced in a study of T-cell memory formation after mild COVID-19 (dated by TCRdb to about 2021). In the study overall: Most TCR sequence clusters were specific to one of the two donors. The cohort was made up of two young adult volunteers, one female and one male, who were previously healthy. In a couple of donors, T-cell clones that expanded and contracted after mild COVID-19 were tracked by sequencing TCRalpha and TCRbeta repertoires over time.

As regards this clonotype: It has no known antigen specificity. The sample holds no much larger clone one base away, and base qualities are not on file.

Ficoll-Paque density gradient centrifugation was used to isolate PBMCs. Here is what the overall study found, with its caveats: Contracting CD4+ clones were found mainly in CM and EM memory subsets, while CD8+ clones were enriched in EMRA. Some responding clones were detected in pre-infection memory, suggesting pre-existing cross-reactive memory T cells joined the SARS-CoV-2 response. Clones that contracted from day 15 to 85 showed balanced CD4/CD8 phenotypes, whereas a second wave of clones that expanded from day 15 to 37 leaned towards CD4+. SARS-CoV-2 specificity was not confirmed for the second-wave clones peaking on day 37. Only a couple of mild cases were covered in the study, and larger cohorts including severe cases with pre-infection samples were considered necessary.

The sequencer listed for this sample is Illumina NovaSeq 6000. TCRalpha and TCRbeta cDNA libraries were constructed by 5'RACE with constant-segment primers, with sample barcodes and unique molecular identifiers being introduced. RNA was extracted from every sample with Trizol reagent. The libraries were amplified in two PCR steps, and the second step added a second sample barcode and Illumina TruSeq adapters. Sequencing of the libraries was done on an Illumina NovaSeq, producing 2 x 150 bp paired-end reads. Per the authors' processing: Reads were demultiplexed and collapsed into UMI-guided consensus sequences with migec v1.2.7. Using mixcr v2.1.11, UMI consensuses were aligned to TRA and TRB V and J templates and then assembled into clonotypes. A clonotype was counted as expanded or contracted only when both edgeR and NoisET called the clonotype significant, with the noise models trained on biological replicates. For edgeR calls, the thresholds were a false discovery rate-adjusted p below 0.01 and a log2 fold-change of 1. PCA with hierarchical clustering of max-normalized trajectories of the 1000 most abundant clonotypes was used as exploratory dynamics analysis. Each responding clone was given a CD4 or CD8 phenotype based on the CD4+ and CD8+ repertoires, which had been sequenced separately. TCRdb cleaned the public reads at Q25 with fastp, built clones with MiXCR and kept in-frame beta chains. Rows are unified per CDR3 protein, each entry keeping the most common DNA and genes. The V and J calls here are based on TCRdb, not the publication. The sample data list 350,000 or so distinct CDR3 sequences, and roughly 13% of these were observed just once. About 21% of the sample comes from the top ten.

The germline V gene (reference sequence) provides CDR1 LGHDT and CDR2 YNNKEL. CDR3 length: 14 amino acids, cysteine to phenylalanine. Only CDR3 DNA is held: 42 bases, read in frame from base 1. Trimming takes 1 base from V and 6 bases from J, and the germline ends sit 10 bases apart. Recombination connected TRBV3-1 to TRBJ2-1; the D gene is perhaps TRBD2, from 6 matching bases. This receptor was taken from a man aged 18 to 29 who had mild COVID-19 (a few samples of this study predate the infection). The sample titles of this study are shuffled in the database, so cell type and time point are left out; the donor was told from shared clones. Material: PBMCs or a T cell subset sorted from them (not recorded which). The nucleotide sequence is TGTGCCAGCAGCCAAGGGGAGGCGGGCAATGAGCAGTTCTTC. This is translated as CASSQGEAGNEQFF.